The clone carrying this T cell receptor beta chain was seen a handful of times. The source of the sample is a study of T cell repertoires in cytomegalovirus infection. Background on the study: Both a matching HLA type and CMV infection were indicated by public TCR beta signatures.

Trimming at V came to 0 bases and at J to 4 bases, leaving 5 bases not matched to a gene. The germline gives CDR1 MGHRA, CDR2 YSYEKL. The CDR3 runs 15 residues. TCRdb reprocessed the reads via MiXCR and lists one record per CDR3 protein. Altogether 150,000 to 190,000 distinct CDR3 sequences are present, less than 25% being singletons, with the ten largest covering over 9.5%. This TCR was recovered from a human donor in good health (CMV status not recorded). Some clones in this sample may be carry-over from other donors' samples. The sample consisted of PBMCs. J is TRBJ1-1 and V is TRBV4-1, with 7 positions matching TRBD1. CDR3 region: CASSQEPRGATEAFF. CDR3 coding DNA: TGCGCCAGCAGCCAAGAACCCAGGGGGGCCACTGAAGCTTTCTTT.